This TCR beta chain was profiled in a study of spatial heterogeneity in lung cancer. Study in general: PBMC samples from follow-up, when available, were sequenced at a median of approximately 24 months post-resection.

Germline V gene lookup returns CDR1 SGHTA and CDR2 FQGNSA. The length of the CDR3 is 15 residues. V shed 5 bases, J shed 3 bases, and the junction held 6 bases outside the gene matches. This clonotype was seen repeatedly, ten times or more. Time point defined: blood at routine non-recurrence follow-up after resection. The sequenced material consisted of unsorted whole RNA from tumor, nontumor lung or frozen PBMC. A distinct unique molecular identifier was carried by each TCR cDNA molecule. From the 5' RACE reads, TCRdb called clonotypes with MiXCR, one entry per CDR3 protein. This repertoire shows about 52,000 distinct CDR3 sequences, 7.4% found once; its top ten account for around 38%.

The specimen was PBMCs, collected at follow-up. The sequence was collected from a female donor with early-stage non-small cell lung cancer. The V gene is TRBV7-2, the J gene TRBJ2-3, with 9 bases fitting TRBD1. CDR3 in amino acids: CASSPQGAVTDTQYF. CDR3 bases: TGTGCCAGCAGCCCACAGGGGGCGGTGACAGATACGCAGTATTTT.